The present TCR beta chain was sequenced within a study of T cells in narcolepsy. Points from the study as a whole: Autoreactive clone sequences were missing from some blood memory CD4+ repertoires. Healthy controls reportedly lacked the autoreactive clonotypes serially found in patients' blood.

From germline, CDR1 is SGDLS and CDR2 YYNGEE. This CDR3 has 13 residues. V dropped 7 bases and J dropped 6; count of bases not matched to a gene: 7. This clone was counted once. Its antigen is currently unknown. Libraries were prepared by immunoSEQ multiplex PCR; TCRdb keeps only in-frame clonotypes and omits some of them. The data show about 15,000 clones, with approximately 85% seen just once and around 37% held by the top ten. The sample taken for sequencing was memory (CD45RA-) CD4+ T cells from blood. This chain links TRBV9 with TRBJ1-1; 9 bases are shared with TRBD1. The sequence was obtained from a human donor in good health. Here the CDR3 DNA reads TGTGCCAGCCAGGGACAGGGTGGGCCTGAAGCTTTCTTT. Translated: CASQGQGGPEAFF.